The clone carrying this TCR beta chain was picked up a small number of times. The antigen remains undetermined. cDNA libraries for TCR alpha and TCR beta, carrying sample barcodes and UMIs, came from 5'RACE with constant-segment primers. TCRdb analysed the 5' RACE reads with MiXCR anew, one entry per CDR3 protein. Of around 250,000 distinct CDR3 sequences listed, roughly 15% were seen once; the top ten hold 20% to 25%. These data are taken from a study of T-cell memory formation after mild COVID-19. Overall study findings and caveats: Second-wave clones that peaked on day 37 lacked confirmed SARS-CoV-2 specificity. Memory sampled before infection contained some responding clones, suggesting cross-reactive memory joined. Contracting clones localized mainly to CM and EM when CD4+ and mainly to EMRA when CD8+.

This CDR3 region has 14 residues. V trimming: 4 bases; J trimming: 4 bases; junction bases outside the gene matches: 2. Per the germline V gene, CDR1 is SGDLS and CDR2 is YYNGEE. The clonotype comes from a young man who had mild COVID-19 (a few samples of this study predate the infection). Cell type and time point are not known. The chain is built from TRBV9 and TRBJ2-3; TRBD2 matches at 11 bases. Sequenced sample: PBMCs or a T cell subset sorted from them (not recorded which). Here the CDR3 DNA reads TGTGCCAGCAGCTTGACTAGCGGGGCAGATACGCAGTATTTT. Amino acids: CASSLTSGADTQYF.